This T cell receptor (beta chain) appears in the sequencing data of a study of cytomegalovirus exposure and HLA in healthy donors. Study findings and constraints: Other equally common chains were less clonally expanded than HLA-associated TCR beta chains, a later analysis showed. In vitro, a few CMV-associated chains proved specific for CMV antigens. Among TCR beta chains, those listed as cytomegalovirus-associated numbered over 150.

This CDR3 is built from 12 residues. Trimming removed 5 bases at V and 10 bases at J, with 9 bases between. Germline-derived CDR1 and CDR2 are SGHNT and YENEEA. The primer mix had 60 Vbeta and 13 Jbeta primers. Generated by immunoSEQ multiplex PCR, the TCRdb table keeps only in-frame clones and is missing some. Here the sample spans approximately 150,000 clones, roughly 80% being singletons. A remark on this clone: Its antigen is still unknown.

The receptor was isolated from a woman in her 40s in good health and CMV-seronegative. V and J are TRBV11-3 and TRBJ1-6; the D is unclear. Sequencing was done on a sample of PBMCs. CDR3 protein: CASSRGNSPLHF. For the CDR3, the DNA is TGTGCCAGCAGCCGAGGGAACTCACCCCTCCACTTT.